Following are 16 T cell receptor beta chains from one sample sequenced in a study of cytomegalovirus exposure and HLA in healthy donors. 13 Jbeta primers and 60 Vbeta primers were used for the PCR. Libraries were prepared by immunoSEQ multiplex PCR; TCRdb keeps only in-frame clonotypes and omits some of them. Of 150,000 to 200,000 clones in the sample, around four fifths were seen once. Sequenced material: PBMCs. These receptors were obtained from a man between 18 and 29 years old in good health and CMV-seronegative.

The CDR3 sequence: CASSLSGQVYSNQPQHF. CDR3 coding DNA: TGTGCCAGCAGTTTATCAGGACAGGTCTATAGCAATCAGCCCCAGCATTTT. J is TRBJ1-5 and V is TRBV27; 7 nucleotides match TRBD1. With V trimmed by 0 bases and J by 0 bases, 5 bases remained unmatched. Germline V gives CDR1 MNHEY, CDR2 SMNVEV (reference sequence). The CDR3 runs 17 residues.

This rearrangement joins TRBV7-6 to TRBJ1-1; 8 nucleotides align to TRBD1. The J segment lost 4 bases and the V segment lost 5 bases, leaving 9 bases of the junction unmatched. Germline CDR1 is SGHVS and CDR2 is FNYEAQ. The length of the CDR3 is 15 residues. CDR3 sequence: CASSLTGARTTEAFF. The CDR3 nucleotides read TGTGCCAGCAGCCTGACAGGGGCCAGGACCACTGAAGCTTTCTTT. The variable domain in full, completed from reference TRBV7-6 and TRBJ1-1, reads GAGVSQSPRYKVTKRGQDVALRCDPISGHVSLYWYRQALGQGPEFLTYFNYEAQQDKSGLPNDRFSAERPEGSISTLTIQRTEQRDSAMYRCASSLTGARTTEAFFGQGTRLTVV.

This clone has just a few counts. The chain couples TRBV7-2 to TRBJ2-3, with 7 bases lining up with TRBD1. CDR1 SGHTA and CDR2 FQGNSA come from the germline V gene. The CDR3 consists of 14 residues. With 2 bases clipped from V and 5 bases from J, the junction kept 4 bases outside the gene matches. The CDR3 loop is CASSLLGDRDTQYF. DNA for the CDR3: TGTGCCAGCAGCTTATTAGGGGACAGAGATACGCAGTATTTT.

The V call is TRBV5-1, the J call TRBJ2-1; a weak D match, TRBD1 (7 bases). Looked up from germline, CDR1 is SGHRS and CDR2 is YFSETQ. Trimming removed 2 bases from V and 5 bases from J, with 11 bases in between. This CDR3 region has 14 residues. The CDR3 coding sequence is TGCGCCAGCAGCTTCAGGGGGAGGAACAATGAGCAGTTCTTC. Encoded protein: CASSFRGRNNEQFF.

The chain is built from TRBV4-1 and TRBJ2-5; 9 bases are a match to TRBD2. The CDR3 extends over 15 amino acids. The junction had 8 bases not matched to a gene; V was cut back by 4 bases and J by 5 bases. The germline V gene encodes CDR1 MGHRA and CDR2 YSYEKL. This CDR3 is CASSRGGLALETQYF. CDR3 DNA sequence: TGCGCCAGCAGCCGGGGGGGACTAGCTCTTGAGACCCAGTACTTC.

V and J are TRBV28 and TRBJ2-7, with 8 bases that match TRBD1. Germline CDR1 is MDHEN and CDR2 is SYDVKM. This CDR3 has 16 amino acids. The ends lost 10 bases at V and 3 bases at J; junction bases unmatched: 17. The CDR3 reads CATRPHGQGARYEQYF. CDR3 bases: TGTGCCACCCGTCCCCACGGGCAGGGGGCTCGCTACGAGCAGTACTTC.

The chain carries TRBV7-9 and TRBJ2-7, with no clear D. The CDR3 is 15 amino acids. V was shortened by 0 bases and J by 5 bases, with 14 bases between the two germline ends. Per germline, CDR1 SEHNR and CDR2 FQNEAQ (reference sequence). The chain's CDR3 is CASSLAPGSVDEQYF. CDR3 bases: TGTGCCAGCAGCTTAGCCCCTGGCAGTGTCGACGAGCAGTACTTC.

This clone was seen once. The chain has TRBV5-6 and TRBJ1-5; maybe TRBD1 (6 bases). Trimming took 3 bases from V and 3 from J, leaving 19 bases between them. The CDR3 covers 17 residues. Germline assignment: CDR1 SGHDT and CDR2 YYEEEE. CDR3 sequence reads: CASSWFQQGYNNQPQHF. The CDR3 DNA sequence: TGTGCCAGCAGCTGGTTCCAACAGGGATATAACAATCAGCCCCAGCATTTT.

The chain carries TRBV6-1 and TRBJ1-1, with D hard to call. CDR1 is MNHNS, CDR2 SASEGT, per germline. Trimming stripped 5 bases from V and 4 bases from J, with 11 bases between. This CDR3 comprises 13 residues. CDR3 amino acids: CASSTTERTEAFF. CDR3 in DNA: TGTGCCAGCAGTACGACGGAGCGCACTGAAGCTTTCTTT.

Concerning this clone: At one end, the junction sequence differs from germline, possibly due to a read error. This chain joins TRBV7-9 and TRBJ1-2; the match to TRBD1 covers 7 bases. The V gene's germline CDR1 is SEHNR and CDR2 FQNEAQ (reference sequence). This CDR3 is built from 14 residues. CDR3 bases: TGTTCCAGCAGCTTCGGGACAGCCTACCTAGACTACACCTTC. Translated, it gives CSSSFGTAYLDYTF.

V and J are TRBV7-2 and TRBJ1-5; D gene uncertain. Trimming cost V 3 bases and J 3 bases, with 15 bases left between them. Germline CDR1 reads SGHTA; CDR2 reads FQGNSA. The CDR3 runs 16 residues. The CDR3 DNA is TGTGCCAGCAGCTTTTTTGGTTATAACTCCAATCAGCCCCAGCATTTT. Its translation: CASSFFGYNSNQPQHF.

The CDR3 loop is CASSPRGLIQGAQYF. DNA of the CDR3: TGTGCCAGTAGTCCCCGTGGACTGATACAGGGGGCGCAGTATTTT. The chain has TRBV19 and TRBJ2-3; 8 nucleotides align to TRBD1. Germline CDR1 LNHDA, CDR2 SQIVND (reference sequence). V shed 5 bases, J shed 10 bases, and the junction held 14 bases outside the gene matches. The CDR3 is 15 amino acids. Drawing the rest from reference TRBV19 and TRBJ2-3, the complete variable domain is DGGITQSPKYLFRKEGQNVTLSCEQNLNHDAMYWYRQDPGQGLRLIYYSQIVNDFQKGDIAEGYSVSREKKESFPLTVTSAQKNPTAFYLCASSPRGLIQGAQYFGPGTRLTVL.

This clone was counted once. V usage is TRBV29-1 and J usage is TRBJ1-2; D uncertain. The V and J ends lost 6 bases and 4 bases respectively, with 15 bases between them. CDR1 is SQVTM, CDR2 ANQGSEA, per germline. The CDR3 runs to 13 residues. For the CDR3, the DNA is TGCAGCGTGGCGGGTACGCTGATCTATGGCTACACCTTC. Protein sequence: CSVAGTLIYGYTF.

The chain has TRBV9 and TRBJ2-1; 15 bases are a match to TRBD2. The CDR3 sequence is 19 residues long. CDR1 is SGDLS, CDR2 YYNGEE, per germline. Trimming cost V 0 bases and J 2 bases; bases outside gene matches: 6. CDR3 coding DNA: TGTGCCAGCAGCGTAGCCGGACTAGCGGGGGGGGATACCTACAATGAGCAGTTCTTC. This gives the protein CASSVAGLAGGDTYNEQFF.

This sequence joins TRBV19 and TRBJ2-7, with D perhaps TRBD1 (5 bases). V lost 4 bases and J 0 bases, leaving 10 bases between the germline ends. The CDR3 has 14 residues. CDR1 and CDR2 (germline): LNHDA, SQIVND (reference sequence). The CDR3 region is CASSTRQLSYEQYF. DNA of the CDR3: TGTGCCAGTAGTACCCGACAGCTCTCCTACGAGCAGTACTTC. Based on the CDR3 plus reference TRBV19 and TRBJ2-7, the full variable domain is DGGITQSPKYLFRKEGQNVTLSCEQNLNHDAMYWYRQDPGQGLRLIYYSQIVNDFQKGDIAEGYSVSREKKESFPLTVTSAQKNPTAFYLCASSTRQLSYEQYFGPGTRLTVT.

The chain joins TRBV9 to TRBJ1-2; TRBD1 aligns across 8 bases. Germline CDR1 reads SGDLS; CDR2 reads YYNGEE. The CDR3 loop spans 15 amino acids. The J segment lost 8 bases and the V segment lost 0 bases, leaving 9 bases of the junction unmatched. In nucleotides, the CDR3 is TGTGCCAGCAGCGTAGCTACAGGGGGTACGGGCGGCTACACCTTC. This codes for CASSVATGGTGGYTF.